This passage covers 32 T cell receptor beta chains from one sample sequenced in a study of cytomegalovirus exposure and HLA in healthy donors. Both 60 Vbeta primers and 13 Jbeta primers went into the PCR. TCRdb's copy holds only in-frame clones and misses some; the assay was immunoSEQ multiplex PCR. In the table there are about 130,000 clones, over 80% of which are singletons. The specimen was PBMCs. These receptors were taken from a man aged 18 to 30 in good health and CMV-seropositive.

The CDR3 is CASSPSTGYGYTF. In DNA form, the CDR3 reads TGTGCCAGCTCACCGTCGACAGGGTATGGCTACACCTTC. This chain joins TRBV18 and TRBJ1-2, with 7 bases lining up with TRBD1. The V segment lost 3 bases and the J segment 5 bases; nucleotides outside the gene matches: 3. The CDR3 is 13 residues long. CDR1 is KGHSH, CDR2 LQKENI, per germline.

The chain links TRBV29-1 to TRBJ1-2; weak D call: TRBD1 (5 bases). Germline-derived CDR1 and CDR2 are SQVTM and ANQGSEA. Trimming removed 4 bases from V and 6 bases from J, with 21 bases in between. CDR3 length: 15 residues. The CDR3, as DNA: TGCAGCGTTGGACCAATAGGGGCGAAGGTAAATGGCTACACCTTC. Protein product: CSVGPIGAKVNGYTF.

V usage is TRBV7-2 and J usage is TRBJ2-7; TRBD1 agrees at 8 bases. The CDR3 has 13 amino acids. CDR1 and CDR2 (germline): SGHTA, FQGNSA. Losses at the gene ends were 5 bases for V and 5 bases for J; bases not matched to a gene: 5. The CDR3 loop reads CASSPDRVNEQYF. The CDR3 DNA follows: TGTGCCAGCAGCCCGGACAGGGTCAACGAGCAGTACTTC.

V gene TRBV7-2 combines with J gene TRBJ1-2; 11 positions match TRBD1. Trimming took 5 bases from V and 7 from J; bases not matched to a gene: 6. The CDR3 is made up of 14 amino acids. Germline V gene sequence: CDR1 SGHTA, CDR2 FQGNSA. The CDR3 here is CASSPGQGAGGYTF. The CDR3 coding sequence is TGTGCCAGCAGCCCAGGACAGGGGGCTGGTGGCTACACCTTC.

The chain employs TRBV2 and TRBJ1-3, with D possibly matching TRBD1 (5 bases). Trimming removed 2 bases at V and 8 bases at J, with 10 bases between. The germline gives CDR1 SNHLY, CDR2 FYNNEI. The CDR3 consists of 13 residues. The CDR3 coding sequence is TGTGCCAGCAGTGAAATGGGGCTGGACACCATATATTTT. This gives the protein CASSEMGLDTIYF. The full variable domain, its missing parts supplied by reference TRBV2 and TRBJ1-3, is EPEVTQTPSHQVTQMGQEVILRCVPISNHLYFYWYRQILGQKVEFLVSFYNNEISEKSEIFDDQFSVERPDGSNFTLKIRSTKLEDSAMYFCASSEMGLDTIYFGEGSWLTVV.

The chain uses TRBV6-6 and TRBJ2-1, with a possible D match to TRBD2 (7 bases). The ends were cut back, 10 bases at V and 8 bases at J, with 24 bases in the middle. The germline V gene has CDR1 MNHNY and CDR2 SVGAGI (reference sequence). CDR3 length: 15 residues. This CDR3 reads CANPWGGLFRDEQFF. The CDR3 bases are TGTGCCAACCCCTGGGGGGGGCTATTTAGGGATGAGCAGTTCTTC.

The chain couples TRBV27 to TRBJ2-1; unclear D gene. Trimming stripped 3 bases from V and 5 bases from J, with 5 bases between. The CDR3 spans 12 residues. Germline CDR1 is MNHEY and CDR2 is SMNVEV (reference sequence). CDR3 nucleotides: TGTGCCAGCAGTTTGTCCAACAATGAGCAGTTCTTC. Translated: CASSLSNNEQFF.

The rearrangement joins TRBV6-1 to TRBJ2-7; 8 bases line up with TRBD2. CDR1 and CDR2 (germline): MNHNS, SASEGT. The CDR3 sequence is 19 residues long. V was pared by 1 base and J by 7 bases, with 21 bases of the junction left unmatched. CDR3 protein: CASSEDDPPGLASLYEQYF. The DNA for the CDR3 is TGTGCCAGCAGTGAAGATGATCCCCCCGGACTAGCATCTCTTTATGAGCAGTACTTC.

The V gene is TRBV7-3, the J gene TRBJ2-5, with 7 bases matching TRBD2. With 1 base clipped from V and 7 bases from J, the junction kept 6 bases outside the gene matches. Per germline, CDR1 SGHTA and CDR2 FQGTGA. The CDR3 contains 14 residues. The DNA of the CDR3 is TGTGCCAGCAGCTTAAACGCGGGGGTGAGGACCCAGTACTTC. It encodes CASSLNAGVRTQYF.

J is TRBJ1-1 and V is TRBV6-1; possibly TRBD1 for D (5 bases). This CDR3 is built from 14 residues. With 6 bases removed from V and 0 bases from J, the gap between germline ends came to 11 bases. CDR1 is MNHNS and CDR2 is SASEGT in the germline V gene. The CDR3 region is CASRQVYMNTEAFF. The DNA of the CDR3 is TGTGCCAGCAGACAGGTTTACATGAACACTGAAGCTTTCTTT.

The chain links TRBV30 to TRBJ2-1, with TRBD2 matching over 8 bases. From germline, CDR1 is GTSNPN and CDR2 SVGIG (reference sequence). The junction had 5 bases not matched to a gene; V was cut back by 0 bases and J by 7 bases. The CDR3 consists of 14 residues. The CDR3 reads CAWSVNKRGNEQFF. CDR3 sequence (DNA): TGTGCCTGGAGTGTCAATAAGCGGGGGAATGAGCAGTTCTTC.

This chain links TRBV19 with TRBJ1-5, with 8 bases that match TRBD1. Germline V gene sequence: CDR1 LNHDA, CDR2 SQIVND (reference sequence). This CDR3 has 15 amino acids. Trimming took 6 bases from V and 5 from J; bases not matched to a gene: 9. The DNA for the CDR3 is TGTGCCAGTAGCCTCCTGACAGGGGCGGATCAGCCCCAGCATTTT. Translated: CASSLLTGADQPQHF.

This clone was detected only once. V is TRBV7-2 and J is TRBJ1-5; 7 bases are shared with TRBD1. V shed 3 bases, J shed 0 bases, and the junction held 5 bases outside the gene matches. The length of the CDR3 is 16 residues. Germline V CDR1 and CDR2: SGHTA, FQGNSA. The CDR3 coding sequence is TGTGCCAGCAGCTTCCAGGGGGTATATAGCAATCAGCCCCAGCATTTT. It encodes CASSFQGVYSNQPQHF.

This chain uses TRBV7-2 with TRBJ2-7, with D possibly matching TRBD1 (5 bases). The V and J ends lost 5 bases and 3 bases respectively, with 8 bases between them. CDR1 is SGHTA and CDR2 is FQGNSA in the germline V gene. The CDR3 contains 12 residues. CDR3 sequence: CASSQGSYEQYF. The DNA for the CDR3 is TGTGCCAGCAGCCAGGGAAGCTACGAGCAGTACTTC.

The chain carries TRBV28 and TRBJ1-2; 12 bases agree with TRBD1. Germline values: CDR1 MDHEN, CDR2 SYDVKM. This CDR3 has 14 residues. J was trimmed by 3 bases and V by 6 bases; bases with no gene match: 2. CDR3 amino acids: CASRGTGGHYGYTF. Written as DNA, the CDR3 is TGTGCCAGCAGGGGGACAGGGGGCCACTATGGCTACACCTTC.

The rearrangement joins TRBV2 to TRBJ2-4, with D tentatively TRBD1 (5 bases). There are 14 residues in the CDR3. Trimming pared 4 bases from V and 5 bases from J, leaving 12 bases between. Germline-derived CDR1 and CDR2 are SNHLY and FYNNEI. The CDR3 reads CASSVGGAQNIQYF. The CDR3 region has the DNA TGTGCCAGCAGTGTGGGTGGGGCACAAAACATTCAGTACTTC.

V usage is TRBV19 and J usage is TRBJ2-1, with TRBD2 matching 7 bases. CDR3 length equals 15 residues. From germline, CDR1 is LNHDA and CDR2 SQIVND (reference sequence). V lost 1 base and J lost 2; bases outside the gene matches: 2. CDR3 in DNA: TGTGCCAGTAGTATAGGGGGGGGACCCTACAATGAGCAGTTCTTC. It yields the protein CASSIGGGPYNEQFF.

This clone was counted once. The gene calls are TRBV5-6 and TRBJ2-7; TRBD1 aligns across 9 bases. This CDR3 is built from 15 residues. Germline lookup yields CDR1 SGHDT and CDR2 YYEEEE. V lost 4 bases, J lost 4 bases, and 9 bases stayed unmatched. The CDR3 protein is CASSATGTGFYEQYF. CDR3 in DNA: TGTGCCAGCAGCGCTACCGGGACAGGGTTTTACGAGCAGTACTTC.

The rearrangement uses TRBV7-8 and TRBJ2-2; D is possibly TRBD1 (5 bases). Per germline, CDR1 SGHVS and CDR2 FQNEAQ. V was shortened by 1 base and J by 6 bases, with 9 bases between the two germline ends. The CDR3 has 14 amino acids. The CDR3 region has the DNA TGTGCCAGCAGCTTAGTCAGGGTTCCCGGGGAGCTGTTTTTT. Protein sequence: CASSLVRVPGELFF.

The V gene is TRBV27, the J gene TRBJ2-1; 8 positions agree with TRBD2. V dropped 3 bases and J dropped 6; count of bases not matched to a gene: 7. This CDR3 spans 15 amino acids. From germline, CDR1 is MNHEY and CDR2 SMNVEV (reference sequence). CDR3 amino acids: CASSFRAGAFNEQFF. CDR3 nucleotide sequence: TGTGCCAGCAGTTTTCGAGCGGGGGCCTTCAATGAGCAGTTCTTC.

The chain recombines TRBV5-1 with TRBJ2-3; 10 positions agree with TRBD2. The germline V gene has CDR1 SGHRS and CDR2 YFSETQ. Germline trimming cut 7 bases from V and 1 base from J; bases unmatched to any gene: 0. The CDR3 extends over 13 amino acids. The CDR3 spells CASGTSGTDTQYF. The CDR3 DNA sequence: TGCGCCAGCGGGACTAGCGGCACAGATACGCAGTATTTT.

The rearrangement uses TRBV7-2 and TRBJ2-5, with 7 bases lining up with TRBD2. The CDR3 loop spans 15 amino acids. V dropped 2 bases and J dropped 2; count of bases not matched to a gene: 5. Germline values: CDR1 SGHTA, CDR2 FQGNSA. CDR3 protein: CASSLYASGQETQYF. Written as DNA, the CDR3 is TGTGCCAGCAGCTTATATGCTAGCGGACAAGAGACCCAGTACTTC. The variable domain in full, with the rest retrieved from reference TRBV7-2 and TRBJ2-5, is GAGVSQSPSNKVTEKGKDVELRCDPISGHTALYWYRQSLGQGLEFLIYFQGNSAPDKSGLPSDRFSAERTGGSVSTLTIQRTQQEDSAVYLCASSLYASGQETQYFGPGTRLLVL.

As regards this clone: Other nucleotide sequences from this sample produce the same CDR3. In DNA form, the CDR3 reads TGTGCCAGCAGCTTGGAATGGAGGGGCTCACCCCTCCACTTT. It is translated as CASSLEWRGSPLHF. This chain joins TRBV5-6 and TRBJ1-6; D perhaps matches TRBD1 (5 bases). The CDR3 runs 14 residues. CDR1 SGHDT and CDR2 YYEEEE come from the germline V gene. Trimming shortened V by 0 bases and J by 10 bases, and 11 bases separated the two germline ends.

This chain joins TRBV27 and TRBJ2-7; D is unresolved. The CDR3 runs to 13 residues. Germline V gene sequence: CDR1 MNHEY, CDR2 SMNVEV (reference sequence). The V and J ends lost 2 bases and 4 bases respectively, with 9 bases between them. CDR3 protein: CASSLNRVYEQYF. The CDR3, as DNA: TGTGCCAGCAGTTTAAATCGGGTATACGAGCAGTACTTC.

V and J are TRBV2 and TRBJ1-1; the D is unclear. Trimming pared 4 bases from V and 5 bases from J, leaving 14 bases between. Germline V CDR1 and CDR2: SNHLY, FYNNEI. The CDR3 has 14 residues. CDR3 DNA sequence: TGTGCCAGCAGTGTCGACACCACGGGGACTGAAGCTTTCTTT. Its translation is CASSVDTTGTEAFF.

This clone was counted between two and nine times. Other DNA sequences in this sample translate to the same CDR3. The rearrangement joins TRBV4-1 to TRBJ1-2; D is uncertain. This CDR3 has 14 residues. The V gene's germline CDR1 is MGHRA and CDR2 YSYEKL. The V end lost 2 bases, the J end lost 0 bases, and 7 bases lay between the germline ends. This CDR3 is CASSQPGTNYGYTF. CDR3 sequence (DNA): TGCGCCAGCAGCCAACCGGGTACTAACTATGGCTACACCTTC.

The chain uses TRBV5-1 and TRBJ2-3; 7 nucleotides agree with TRBD1. There are 14 residues in the CDR3. From germline, CDR1 is SGHRS and CDR2 YFSETQ. V was pared by 5 bases and J by 4 bases, with 7 bases of the junction left unmatched. CDR3 loop: CASRQGSIADTQYF. The CDR3 DNA reads as TGCGCCAGCAGACAGGGGTCGATTGCAGATACGCAGTATTTT.

J is TRBJ2-7 and V is TRBV19; 7 bases agree with TRBD2. Trimming removed 2 bases from V and 3 bases from J; junction bases left unmatched: 4. This CDR3 is built from 14 residues. Per the germline V gene, CDR1 is LNHDA and CDR2 is SQIVND (reference sequence). CDR3 in amino acids: CASSITGGGYEQYF. The CDR3 DNA sequence: TGTGCCAGTAGTATAACGGGAGGAGGCTACGAGCAGTACTTC.

The CDR3 sequence is CASSIGGQSLNTEAFF. CDR3 nucleotides: TGTGCCAGTAGTATAGGGGGACAGAGCCTGAACACTGAAGCTTTCTTT. The chain recombines TRBV19 with TRBJ1-1; the match to TRBD1 covers 7 bases. J was trimmed by 0 bases and V by 1 base; bases with no gene match: 5. CDR3 length: 16 residues. The germline V gene has CDR1 LNHDA and CDR2 SQIVND (reference sequence).

J is TRBJ2-7 and V is TRBV10-3; 12 bases are shared with TRBD1. The CDR3 loop spans 17 amino acids. CDR1 ENHRY and CDR2 SYGVKD come from the germline V gene. V lost 4 bases, J lost 4 bases, and 11 bases stayed unmatched. The CDR3 protein is CAISAGTGGAFLYEQYF. CDR3 nucleotide sequence: TGTGCCATCAGTGCCGGGACAGGGGGCGCTTTTTTATACGAGCAGTACTTC.

Comment on this clone: One end of the junction is discordant with germline, which a read error may explain. V gene TRBV7-2 combines with J gene TRBJ2-3; D is unclear. Per the germline V gene, CDR1 is SGHTA and CDR2 is FQGNSA. The CDR3 spans 12 residues. CDR3 amino acids: CASSPPTNTQYF. The CDR3 nucleotides read TGTGCCAGCAGCCCCCCCACAAATACGCAGTATTTT.

The V gene is TRBV9, the J gene TRBJ2-3; D not resolved. There are 12 residues in the CDR3. Germline V CDR1 and CDR2: SGDLS, YYNGEE. V lost 4 bases and J lost 0, with 3 bases in between. This CDR3 reads CASSLSTDTQYF. Written as DNA, the CDR3 is TGTGCCAGCAGCCTCAGCACAGATACGCAGTATTTT.